The TCR beta chain under discussion was sequenced for a study of cytomegalovirus exposure and HLA in healthy donors. Study-wide context: Unique TCRs from HLA-typed donors, 75 million to 100 million of them, were held in an early data release.

Study-wide results and limits: Sequence variants that were highly shared formed a cluster that was likely a sequencing artifact.

The V gene lost 3 bases and the J gene lost 1 base, with 15 bases spanning the gap. Germline V gene lookup returns CDR1 LNHDA and CDR2 SQIVND (reference sequence). The CDR3 spans 16 residues. In nominal health when sampled, donors likely had unrecorded immune exposures nonetheless. A note on this clone: Antigen specificity is unknown.

The PCR was carried out with 60 Vbeta primers and 13 Jbeta primers. Clones were read by immunoSEQ multiplex PCR, and TCRdb kept only the in-frame ones, dropping some. The specimen's table records around 76,000 clones. The TCR comes from a woman aged 55-75 years in good health and CMV-seronegative. Material: PBMCs. The chain employs TRBV19 and TRBJ1-1; no clear D gene. Written as DNA, the CDR3 is TGTGCCAGTAGTATCGACTTCCAGTACGGGAACACTGAAGCTTTCTTT. This codes for CASSIDFQYGNTEAFF. Full variable domain (outside the CDR3, taken from reference TRBV19 and TRBJ1-1): DGGITQSPKYLFRKEGQNVTLSCEQNLNHDAMYWYRQDPGQGLRLIYYSQIVNDFQKGDIAEGYSVSREKKESFPLTVTSAQKNPTAFYLCASSIDFQYGNTEAFFGQGTRLTVV.